A single sample gave rise to the 30 T cell receptor beta chains below, sequenced in a study of breast tumors, draining lymph nodes, adjacent tissues (dated by TCRdb to 2016 to 2017). The axillary draining lymph nodes of breast cancer patients were the source of the lymph node samples. The library came from multiplex PCR. TCRdb names Illumina HiSeq 2000 as the instrument used. In TCRdb, the public reads were trimmed at Q25 with fastp and aligned with MiXCR, with productive beta chains retained. Records with the same CDR3 protein are collapsed into one entry carrying the most frequent genes and DNA. Across this sample there are about 270,000 distinct CDR3 sequences, with under 35% seen only once. The top ten clones comprise 1.1% of the sample. The material sequenced was axillary lymph node tissue. These receptors all come from a female donor with breast cancer. Some clones in this sample may be carry-over from other donors' samples.

The chain employs TRBV27 and TRBJ2-3; D perhaps matches TRBD1 (5 bases). The V end lost 6 bases, the J end lost 4 bases, and 11 bases lay between the germline ends. Looked up from germline, CDR1 is MNHEY and CDR2 is SMNVEV (reference sequence). The CDR3 contains 13 residues. In DNA, the CDR3 is TGTGCCAGCAGACATCTAGGGGCAGATACGCAGTATTTT. Its protein product is CASRHLGADTQYF.

Ten or more counts support this clonotype. J is TRBJ2-3 and V is TRBV7-9; 14 bases match TRBD2. The CDR3 runs to 18 residues. J gave up 3 bases and V 2 bases, and 7 bases lay outside the gene matches. Germline values: CDR1 SEHNR, CDR2 FQNEAQ (reference sequence). The DNA for the CDR3 is TGTGCCAGCAGCTTAAAGACTAGCGGGAGGGTAATAACAGATACGCAGTATTTT. Residues: CASSLKTSGRVITDTQYF.

Notes on this clonotype: Sequence at one end of the junction differs from germline and may be a read error. The rearrangement links TRBV7-8 to TRBJ2-7, with D perhaps assigned TRBD1 or TRBD2 (5 bases each). The germline gives CDR1 SGHVS, CDR2 FQNEAQ. This CDR3 has 18 amino acids. CDR3: CASSPLPGTGPGSYERCF. The CDR3 region has the DNA TGTGCCAGCAGCCCGCTCCCGGGAACAGGCCCCGGGTCCTACGAGCGGTGCTTC.

The sample holds many counts of this clonotype. The chain carries TRBV6-1 and TRBJ2-7, with D unresolved. Looked up from germline, CDR1 is MNHNS and CDR2 is SASEGT. Trimming took off 3 bases at V and 4 bases at J, with 10 bases between the two ends. CDR3 length equals 13 residues. The CDR3 loop is CASSDTRAYEQYF. The CDR3 DNA is TGTGCCAGCAGTGACACAAGGGCTTACGAGCAGTACTTC.

A note on this clonotype: This clone may be a read error of a much larger clone one base away. CDR3 protein: CASSASAGVYNEPFF. The DNA for the CDR3 is TGTGCCAGCAGCGCGTCGGCGGGAGTCTACAATGAGCCGTTCTTC. The chain combines TRBV9 with TRBJ2-1, with 7 nucleotides matching TRBD2. Per germline, CDR1 SGDLS and CDR2 YYNGEE. The CDR3 is 15 residues long.

This clonotype was recorded at least ten times. The chain couples TRBV5-6 to TRBJ2-3; 14 bases align to TRBD2. Germline V gene sequence: CDR1 SGHDT, CDR2 YYEEEE. There are 21 residues in the CDR3. Germline trimming cut 3 bases from V and 4 bases from J; bases unmatched to any gene: 19. The CDR3 is CASSSPFRLAGGPELSDTQYF. The CDR3, as DNA: TGTGCCAGCAGCTCCCCCTTCAGACTAGCGGGAGGGCCTGAGTTGTCAGATACGCAGTATTTT.

This clonotype was counted at least ten times. The V and J genes are TRBV2 and TRBJ2-3, with TRBD2 matching over 9 bases. Germline lookup yields CDR1 SNHLY and CDR2 FYNNEI. CDR3 length: 15 amino acids. Trimming took 5 bases from V and 0 from J; bases not matched to a gene: 3. The CDR3 DNA reads as TGTGCCAGCAGTAAGCGGGAGGCCAGCACAGATACGCAGTATTTT. Its translation: CASSKREASTDTQYF.

With respect to this clonotype: Being one base from a much bigger clone, this may be a read error. The chain has TRBV6-5 and TRBJ1-5, with TRBD1 identical over 7 bases. CDR1 and CDR2 (germline): MNHEY, SVGAGI. J was trimmed by 7 bases and V by 5 bases; bases with no gene match: 11. The CDR3 is 15 amino acids. The CDR3 protein is CASSGSDRAGQPQHF. The CDR3 bases are TGTGCCAGCAGTGGATCCGACAGGGCGGGCCAGCCCCAGCATTTT.

As to this clonotype: Since no conserved phenylalanine or tryptophan closes the CDR3, a read error is the likely cause. The chain uses TRBV7-6 and TRBJ1-1; D unclear. The germline CDR1 and CDR2 sequences are SGHVS and FNYEAQ. The CDR3 is 13 amino acids. Trimming took off 3 bases at V and 1 base at J, with 6 bases between the two ends. The CDR3 loop reads CASSFKENTEAFL. CDR3 nucleotides: TGTGCCAGCAGCTTTAAAGAGAACACTGAAGCTTTCCTT.

With respect to this clonotype: This sequence may be a read error, since a much larger clone differs from it by one base. This chain uses TRBV30 with TRBJ1-5; D is unclear. CDR1 GTSNPN and CDR2 SVGIG come from the germline V gene (reference sequence). The CDR3 spans 13 residues. CDR3 sequence: CAWSREVSQPQRF. CDR3 nucleotide sequence: TGTGCCTGGAGTCGAGAGGTCAGTCAGCCCCAGCGTTTT.

V is TRBV7-3 and J is TRBJ1-4; 7 nucleotides match TRBD1. Per the germline V gene, CDR1 is SGHTA and CDR2 is FQGTGA. Trimming at V came to 5 bases and at J to 9 bases, leaving 6 bases not matched to a gene. The CDR3 is 13 amino acids. In DNA, the CDR3 is TGTGCCAGCAGCATTGACAGGGCCAAAAAACTGTTTTTT. This codes for CASSIDRAKKLFF. Full variable domain (missing parts from reference TRBV7-3 and TRBJ1-4): GAGVSQTPSNKVTEKGKYVELRCDPISGHTALYWYRQSLGQGPEFLIYFQGTGAADDSGLPNDRFFAVRPEGSVSTLKIQRTERGDSAVYLCASSIDRAKKLFFGSGTQLSVL.

This clonotype was seen at least ten times. Here the CDR3 reads CASIGQDYTDTQYF. The CDR3 DNA follows: TGCGCCAGCATCGGGCAGGACTACACAGATACGCAGTATTTT. V and J are TRBV10-2 and TRBJ2-3, with D perhaps TRBD2 (6 bases). CDR3 length: 14 amino acids. Germline CDR1 reads WSHSY; CDR2 reads SAAADI. Trimming removed 7 bases from V and 2 bases from J, with 13 bases in between.

Ten or more counts support this clonotype. The J gene is TRBJ1-5, the V gene TRBV12-3 or TRBV12-4; D may be TRBD1 (5 bases). The length of the CDR3 is 15 residues. The germline V and J ends were trimmed by 2 bases and 4 bases, with 12 bases remaining between them. CDR3 in DNA: TGTGCCAGCAGTTTATCAGGCGGGGGGAATCAGCCCCAGCATTTT. This translates into CASSLSGGGNQPQHF.

This clonotype was counted once. This chain connects TRBV11-1 to TRBJ2-1; D could derive from TRBD1 or TRBD2 (6 bases each). This CDR3 region has 16 residues. The ends were cut back, 8 bases at V and 5 bases at J, with 22 bases in the middle. Germline assignment: CDR1 SGHAT and CDR2 FQDESV (reference sequence). The CDR3 sequence is CASSPILGGPNNEQFF. CDR3 nucleotides: TGTGCCAGCTCACCTATCCTTGGGGGGCCTAACAATGAGCAGTTCTTC.

This clonotype was seen many times. V is TRBV12-5 and J is TRBJ2-1, with D hard to call. Germline CDR1 LGHNT, CDR2 FRNRAP. Trimming took off 1 base at V and 6 bases at J, with 7 bases between the two ends. CDR3 length: 13 amino acids. Here the CDR3 DNA reads TGTGCTAGTGGTTTGGATCCGGTCAATGAGCAGTTCTTC. As protein: CASGLDPVNEQFF.

This clonotype was seen many times. The chain employs TRBV12-3 or TRBV12-4 and TRBJ2-1; 11 bases are shared with TRBD2. CDR3 length: 13 amino acids. The junction had 3 bases not matched to a gene; V was cut back by 6 bases and J by 8 bases. CDR3: CASRLAGVDEQFF. The CDR3 region has the DNA TGTGCCAGCAGACTAGCGGGAGTCGATGAGCAGTTCTTC.

The CDR3 loop reads CASSLGQFLANYGYTF. The DNA for the CDR3 is TGCGCCAGCAGCCTGGGACAGTTCCTAGCTAACTATGGCTACACCTTC. This chain uses TRBV5-1 with TRBJ1-2; 7 bases map to TRBD1. The CDR3 is made up of 16 amino acids. V was pared by 4 bases and J by 0 bases, with 9 bases of the junction left unmatched. The germline V gene encodes CDR1 SGHRS and CDR2 YFSETQ.

The gene calls are TRBV5-1 and TRBJ2-1; 15 bases line up with TRBD2. CDR1 and CDR2 (germline): SGHRS, YFSETQ. V trimming: 3 bases; J trimming: 8 bases; junction bases outside the gene matches: 3. The CDR3 has 15 amino acids. The CDR3 bases are TGCGCCAGCAGCTCGGGACTAGCGGGAGGCGATGAGCAGTTCTTC. This gives the protein CASSSGLAGGDEQFF.

The table lists this clonotype with many counts. CDR3 protein: CASSLAPAANYNEQFF. DNA for the CDR3: TGTGCCAGCAGCTTAGCCCCAGCGGCGAACTACAATGAGCAGTTCTTC. The rearrangement joins TRBV11-3 to TRBJ2-1, with D perhaps TRBD2 (5 bases). The V and J ends lost 1 base and 3 bases respectively, with 13 bases between them. The CDR3 has 16 residues. Germline V gives CDR1 SGHNT, CDR2 YENEEA.

This chain uses TRBV7-9 with TRBJ1-6; the match to TRBD1 covers 9 bases. V lost 3 bases, J lost 6 bases, and 6 bases stayed unmatched. Germline V gene lookup returns CDR1 SEHNR and CDR2 FQNEAQ (reference sequence). This CDR3 spans 16 amino acids. CDR3 coding DNA: TGTGCCAGCAGCTTGGGGGGACAGGGTGGTAATTCACCCCTCCACTTT. The encoded protein is CASSLGGQGGNSPLHF.

This clonotype was found many times. The chain employs TRBV9 and TRBJ2-1; D uncertain. The CDR3 loop spans 13 amino acids. Germline CDR1 is SGDLS and CDR2 is YYNGEE. The V end lost 0 bases, the J end lost 7 bases, and 8 bases lay between the germline ends. The CDR3 DNA follows: TGTGCCAGCAGCGTAGGTCCCCCTAATGAGCAGTTCTTC. Residues: CASSVGPPNEQFF.

The chain recombines TRBV5-6 with TRBJ1-1; TRBD1 might be the D (5 bases). Germline V gene sequence: CDR1 SGHDT, CDR2 YYEEEE. V dropped 3 bases and J dropped 3 bases, with 18 bases sitting between them. The CDR3 runs 16 residues. CDR3 in DNA: TGTGCCAGCAGCTCCTCGGTCGCGGGGGTCGACACTGAAGCTTTCTTT. This encodes CASSSSVAGVDTEAFF.

The genes are TRBV7-9 and TRBJ2-5; D is perhaps TRBD1 or TRBD2 (7 bases each). Trimming removed 5 bases from V and 0 bases from J, with 16 bases in between. This CDR3 has 16 residues. In germline, CDR1 is SEHNR, CDR2 FQNEAQ (reference sequence). The CDR3 DNA sequence: TGTGCCAGCAGCGGGAGGGACAGACGGTACCAAGAGACCCAGTACTTC. The encoded protein is CASSGRDRRYQETQYF.

There are many counts of this clonotype. The V gene is TRBV5-1, the J gene TRBJ2-7; the D is unclear. V gave up 2 bases and J gave up 2 bases, with 8 bases separating them. Germline V lookup: CDR1 SGHRS, CDR2 YFSETQ. The CDR3 loop spans 13 amino acids. DNA of the CDR3: TGCGCCAGCAGCTTATTGGGGACCTACGAGCAGTACTTC. Amino acid sequence: CASSLLGTYEQYF.

The rearrangement joins TRBV7-6 to TRBJ1-1; D ambiguous. Trimming pared 3 bases from V and 4 bases from J, leaving 9 bases between. This CDR3 region has 13 residues. Germline CDR1 is SGHVS and CDR2 is FNYEAQ. The CDR3 protein is CASSLEAGTEAFF. The CDR3 DNA sequence: TGTGCCAGCAGCTTGGAGGCAGGCACTGAAGCTTTCTTT.

The rearrangement joins TRBV5-6 to TRBJ2-7, with D perhaps TRBD1 (5 bases). This CDR3 has 14 amino acids. The germline V and J ends were trimmed by 2 bases and 2 bases, with 11 bases remaining between them. The V gene's germline CDR1 is SGHDT and CDR2 YYEEEE. CDR3: CASSFLDTTYEQYF. CDR3 nucleotide sequence: TGTGCCAGCAGCTTCTTGGACACGACCTACGAGCAGTACTTC.

The chain recombines TRBV6-6 with TRBJ1-2; TRBD1 might be the D (5 bases). CDR3 length equals 13 residues. Trimming pared 6 bases from V and 5 bases from J, leaving 13 bases between. CDR1 and CDR2 from the germline V gene are MNHNY and SVGAGI (reference sequence). The CDR3 region is CASSPRVEYGYTF. Written as DNA, the CDR3 is TGTGCCAGCAGCCCCAGGGTCGAATATGGCTACACCTTC.

This clonotype was seen many times. The V gene is TRBV2, the J gene TRBJ1-2, with 8 bases fitting TRBD1. V shed 2 bases, J shed 1 base, and the junction held 3 bases outside the gene matches. CDR1 and CDR2 from the germline V gene are SNHLY and FYNNEI. The CDR3 has 15 residues. The CDR3 bases are TGTGCCAGCAGTGAATCAGGGGGCAGTAACTATGGCTACACCTTC. Translated, it gives CASSESGGSNYGYTF.

Comment on this clonotype: A much bigger clone sits one base away, suggesting this may be a read error. The chain combines TRBV6-5 with TRBJ2-7; D is perhaps TRBD1 or TRBD2 (5 bases each). CDR1 is MNHEY, CDR2 SVGAGI, per germline. This CDR3 contains 15 residues. Trimming removed 0 bases at V and 3 bases at J, with 12 bases between. The CDR3 region is CASSYSRVEGYEQYF. CDR3 nucleotides: TGTGCCAGCAGTTACTCCAGGGTTGAGGGCTACGAGCAGTACTTC.

DNA of the CDR3: TGTGCCAGCAGTGCTAGGTGGGACAGGGTCTCCTGGGGCTACACCTTC. Translated, it gives CASSARWDRVSWGYTF. The V and J genes are TRBV7-2 and TRBJ1-2; 9 bases fit TRBD1. Germline V gives CDR1 SGHTA, CDR2 FQGNSA. V lost 6 bases to trimming and J lost 8 bases; unmatched junction nucleotides: 16. This CDR3 is built from 16 residues.